The 28 T cell receptor beta chains in this list originate from one sample, sequenced in a study of CXCR3-negative and CXCR3-positive naive CD8 T cells. Findings of the study overall: More hydrophobic TRB CDR3s were found in CXCR3-positive naive cells than in CXCR3-negative naive cells.

Their antigens remain unidentified. UMI labels and 5' RACE were used to prepare the TRB cDNA libraries. TCRdb re-called the 5' RACE reads; every CDR3 protein appears as one record, without DNA. The sample holds 120,000 or so distinct CDR3 sequences. Sample: naive CXCR3+ CD8+ T cells from blood. This sample's subset: CD45RO-CCR7+CD27+CD95- naive CD8+ T cells expressing CXCR3 (TNR3+). The receptors come from a human donor in good health. Some clones in this sample may be carry-over from other donors' samples.

This chain links TRBV28 with TRBJ2-3; TCRdb gives TRBD1 as the D gene, but with no DNA this cannot be confirmed. The germline V gene has CDR1 MDHEN and CDR2 SYDVKM. This CDR3 contains 15 residues. The CDR3 spells CASSETGGIADTQYF.

The rearrangement links TRBV5-1 to TRBJ1-1. Germline CDR1 and CDR2: SGHRS and YFSETQ. This CDR3 spans 15 amino acids. CDR3: CASSLRQNTNTEAFF.

The chain combines TRBV9 with TRBJ2-7; without DNA, the TCRdb call of TRBD2 cannot be checked. Germline CDR1 reads SGDLS; CDR2 reads YYNGEE. The CDR3 runs to 13 residues. The CDR3 here is CASSRDLMNEQYF.

This sequence joins TRBV6-2 or TRBV6-3 and TRBJ1-1; absent DNA, TCRdb's TRBD1 call cannot be checked. The CDR3 runs to 14 residues. Per germline, CDR1 MNHEY and CDR2 SVGEGT. This CDR3 is CASIPGGTHTEAFF.

The chain joins TRBV28 to TRBJ2-2; the D call of TRBD2 rests on TCRdb alone, since no DNA is present to check it. Per the germline V gene, CDR1 is MDHEN and CDR2 is SYDVKM. The CDR3 length is 15 residues. The CDR3 loop reads CASGTRVGGTGELFF.

The gene calls are TRBV11-3 and TRBJ1-1; the TRBD1 assignment by TCRdb is unverifiable without DNA. This CDR3 contains 13 residues. Germline lookup yields CDR1 SGHNT and CDR2 YENEEA. The CDR3 sequence is CASRNRVNTEAFF.

The V and J genes are TRBV7-9 and TRBJ2-7; the TCRdb D gene call, TRBD1, has no DNA to confirm it. From germline, CDR1 is SEHNR and CDR2 FQNEAQ (reference sequence). The CDR3 is made up of 14 amino acids. The CDR3 sequence: CASSYPGQGYEQYF.

This chain connects TRBV6-6 to TRBJ2-7; with no DNA, the TCRdb D assignment of TRBD1 cannot be verified. Per the germline V gene, CDR1 is MNHNY and CDR2 is SVGAGI (reference sequence). The CDR3 totals 14 residues. The CDR3 sequence is CASSYSGQYYEQYF.

The chain couples TRBV10-3 to TRBJ2-5; TCRdb's assignment of TRBD1 cannot be checked, as there is no DNA. Germline V gene data show CDR1 as ENHRY and CDR2 as SYGVKD. The CDR3 covers 13 residues. The CDR3 spells CAIRGDGQETQYF.

This rearrangement joins TRBV13 to TRBJ2-7; lacking DNA, the TRBD2 call made by TCRdb goes unchecked. In germline, CDR1 is PRHDT, CDR2 FYEKMQ (reference sequence). The CDR3 sequence is 15 residues long. The CDR3 sequence is CASSPGLAPSYEQYF.

The chain is built from TRBV12-3 or TRBV12-4 and TRBJ1-5; TCRdb lists TRBD1, though no DNA is available to test this call. The CDR3 is 14 residues long. CDR3 sequence: CASSGGESNQPQHF.

V usage is TRBV20-1 and J usage is TRBJ1-1; TCRdb calls TRBD1, which cannot be checked without DNA. In germline, CDR1 is DFQATT, CDR2 SNEGSKA (reference sequence). This CDR3 contains 14 residues. The CDR3 sequence: CSARAGRGITEAFF.

The V call is TRBV7-2, the J call TRBJ2-3; checking the TCRdb D call of TRBD2 is not possible without DNA. Germline V gives CDR1 SGHTA, CDR2 FQGNSA. The CDR3 consists of 18 residues. CDR3 loop: CASSHPEQLDPSTDTQYF.

The rearrangement links TRBV6-5 to TRBJ2-3; TCRdb gives TRBD1 as the D gene, but with no DNA this cannot be confirmed. Germline lookup yields CDR1 MNHEY and CDR2 SVGAGI. CDR3 size: 15 residues. The CDR3 loop reads CASRSDRPFTDTQYF.

The chain recombines TRBV21-1 with TRBJ1-5; TCRdb indicates TRBD1, and absent DNA this call remains unverified. TRBV21-1 is tagged as a pseudogene. The CDR3 contains 17 residues. The CDR3 reads CASSKALSQWGDQPQHF.

The V and J genes are TRBV10-1 and TRBJ1-1. The CDR3 runs to 12 residues. Germline lookup yields CDR1 WNHNN and CDR2 SYGVQD (reference sequence). CDR3 region: CAARRKNTEAFF.

The chain employs TRBV6-2 or TRBV6-3 and TRBJ2-1; TCRdb selects TRBD2, and the lack of DNA leaves this call unchecked. Looked up from germline, CDR1 is MNHEY and CDR2 is SVGEGT. This CDR3 region has 14 residues. CDR3 loop: CASCSGREANEQFF.

The chain recombines TRBV6-5 with TRBJ2-7; TCRdb designates TRBD1, a call that cannot be tested without DNA. CDR1 and CDR2 from the germline V gene are MNHEY and SVGAGI. This CDR3 spans 15 amino acids. The CDR3 sequence is CASSWGQLDCYEQYF.

This chain joins TRBV29-1 and TRBJ2-3. The CDR3 spans 16 residues. CDR1 is SQVTM, CDR2 ANQGSEA, per germline. The CDR3 sequence is CSVEDHSGISTDTQYF.

The chain uses TRBV7-9 and TRBJ2-7. Germline CDR1 is SEHNR and CDR2 is FQNEAQ (reference sequence). The CDR3 covers 14 residues. The CDR3: CASSTRLAPYEQYF.

The chain recombines TRBV18 with TRBJ2-7; TCRdb gives TRBD1 as the D gene, but with no DNA this cannot be confirmed. The germline CDR1 and CDR2 sequences are KGHSH and LQKENI. This CDR3 contains 16 residues. CDR3 region: CASSPPDRPSSYEQYF. The whole variable domain, filled in from reference TRBV18 and TRBJ2-7, reads NAGVMQNPRHLVRRRGQEARLRCSPMKGHSHVYWYRQLPEEGLKFMVYLQKENIIDESGMPKERFSAEFPKEGPSILRIQQVVRGDSAAYFCASSPPDRPSSYEQYFGPGTRLTVT.

The V and J genes are TRBV7-6 and TRBJ1-1; as DNA is missing, the TRBD1 call by TCRdb cannot be tested. CDR1 is SGHVS and CDR2 is FNYEAQ in the germline V gene. CDR3 length: 13 amino acids. This chain's CDR3 is CASSFGSPTEAFF.

This chain uses TRBV28 with TRBJ2-5; the TCRdb D gene call, TRBD2, has no DNA to confirm it. Germline V gives CDR1 MDHEN, CDR2 SYDVKM. The CDR3 sequence is 15 residues long. CDR3 sequence reads: CASSPLVEGQETQYF.

This chain uses TRBV7-3 with TRBJ2-2; the TCRdb call, TRBD1, lacks DNA for checking. Looked up from germline, CDR1 is SGHTA and CDR2 is FQGTGA. This CDR3 comprises 15 residues. CDR3 residues: CASSSGTVNTGELFF.

This chain links TRBV13 with TRBJ2-2; TCRdb gives TRBD2 as the D gene, but with no DNA this cannot be confirmed. Germline V gives CDR1 PRHDT, CDR2 FYEKMQ (reference sequence). CDR3 length: 17 amino acids. The CDR3 region is CASSLRGSLTNTGELFF.

The chain employs TRBV20-1 and TRBJ2-1. The germline V gene has CDR1 DFQATT and CDR2 SNEGSKA (reference sequence). The CDR3 has 13 residues. Here the CDR3 reads CSARSLAGNEQFF.

This rearrangement joins TRBV24-1 to TRBJ2-2. The CDR3 totals 13 residues. Looked up from germline, CDR1 is KGHDR and CDR2 is SFDVKD. The CDR3 loop is CATSEENTGELFF.

Here the CDR3 reads CASNPSSSYEQYF. V gene TRBV6-2 or TRBV6-3 combines with J gene TRBJ2-7; TCRdb lists TRBD1, though no DNA is available to test this call. The germline CDR1 and CDR2 sequences are MNHEY and SVGEGT. There are 13 residues in the CDR3.